Listed below are T cell receptor beta chains from one sample, sequenced in a study of blood T cell repertoires in COVID-19. Using immunoSEQ multiplex PCR, the repertoire was profiled, and TCRdb retains in-frame clones only, with some absent. The table records about 310,000 clones, approximately 83% of them present only once. Sequenced material: PBMCs or T cells enriched from blood (not recorded which). Source of these receptors: a man aged 30 to 45 who had recovered from COVID-19. Both conserved end residues are part of each CDR3. Each record gives: CDR3 DNA, CDR3 protein, V gene, clone size, D gene, J gene, CDR3 length. The D gene is left open where the match is weak. The size of a clone is reported for some rows only, either as once, few or many, or as a class for expanded clones.

CDR3nt: TGTGCCTGGAGTCGAGACAGCGGGTGGGCGACAGATACGCAGTATTTT; CDR3aa: CAWSRDSGWATDTQYF; v_gene: TRBV30; abundance: once; d_gene: .; j_gene: TRBJ2-3; len: 16
CDR3nt: TGTGCCAGCAGCTTAGACAGGGCGAGCAATCAGCCCCAGCATTTT; CDR3aa: CASSLDRASNQPQHF; v_gene: TRBV11-3; abundance: .; d_gene: .; j_gene: TRBJ1-5; len: 15
CDR3nt: TGTGCCAGCAGCCAAGCTAGCGGGGGGGCCGTAGATACGCAGTATTTT; CDR3aa: CASSQASGGAVDTQYF; v_gene: TRBV4-2; abundance: .; d_gene: TRBD2; j_gene: TRBJ2-3; len: 16
CDR3nt: TGTGCCTGGTCCCTTTTACCGGGACAGTACATGAACACTGAAGCTTTCTTT; CDR3aa: CAWSLLPGQYMNTEAFF; v_gene: TRBV30; abundance: once; d_gene: TRBD1; j_gene: TRBJ1-1; len: 17
CDR3nt: TGCGCCAGCAGCTTGGGTAGAGAGACCCAGTACTTC; CDR3aa: CASSLGRETQYF; v_gene: TRBV5-1; abundance: .; d_gene: .; j_gene: TRBJ2-5; len: 12
CDR3nt: TGTGCCAGCAGCCTCGACAGGGGTAGCGAGCAGTACTTC; CDR3aa: CASSLDRGSEQYF; v_gene: TRBV11-2; abundance: .; d_gene: TRBD1; j_gene: TRBJ2-7; len: 13
CDR3nt: TGCGCCAGCAGCTTGTGGACAGGGACCAACTATGGCTACACCTTC; CDR3aa: CASSLWTGTNYGYTF; v_gene: TRBV5-1; abundance: .; d_gene: TRBD1; j_gene: TRBJ1-2; len: 15
CDR3nt: TGTGCCAGCAGACCTCGTCTAGCGGGGGGCCCCGGGGAGCTGTTTTTT; CDR3aa: CASRPRLAGGPGELFF; v_gene: TRBV5-6; abundance: .; d_gene: TRBD2; j_gene: TRBJ2-2; len: 16
CDR3nt: TGTGCCAGCAGTTACTCCGGGGAGGGCTACGATAGCACAGATACGCAGTATTTT; CDR3aa: CASSYSGEGYDSTDTQYF; v_gene: TRBV27; abundance: .; d_gene: TRBD2; j_gene: TRBJ2-3; len: 18
CDR3nt: TGTGCCAGCAGCCCTCACAGGGTCAACACCGGGGAGCTGTTTTTT; CDR3aa: CASSPHRVNTGELFF; v_gene: TRBV5-8; abundance: .; d_gene: .; j_gene: TRBJ2-2; len: 15
CDR3nt: TGTGCCAGCAGGTTCCGGGACAGTCCACTTTACACCTTC; CDR3aa: CASRFRDSPLYTF; v_gene: TRBV7-9; abundance: .; d_gene: TRBD1; j_gene: TRBJ1-2; len: 13
CDR3nt: TGTGCCAGCAGTGTGGGAGGGCGGTTTTTTTCGGAGCAGTTCTTC; CDR3aa: CASSVGGRFFSEQFF; v_gene: TRBV2; abundance: .; d_gene: TRBD2; j_gene: TRBJ2-1; len: 15
CDR3nt: TGTGCCAGCACTCAGGGGTACTATGGCTACACCTTC; CDR3aa: CASTQGYYGYTF; v_gene: TRBV6-5; abundance: .; d_gene: .; j_gene: TRBJ1-2; len: 12
CDR3nt: TGTGCCAGCAGTTCTCGGGGAAACACCATATATTTT; CDR3aa: CASSSRGNTIYF; v_gene: TRBV6-5; abundance: .; d_gene: .; j_gene: TRBJ1-3; len: 12
CDR3nt: TGTGCCAGCAGCCAAAACCTGGTGACAGGAAGCACAGATACGCAGTATTTT; CDR3aa: CASSQNLVTGSTDTQYF; v_gene: TRBV3-1/TRBV3-2; abundance: .; d_gene: .; j_gene: TRBJ2-3; len: 17
CDR3nt: TGTGCCAGCAGTTACCGGGGGACAGGGGCCGGCTACACCTTC; CDR3aa: CASSYRGTGAGYTF; v_gene: TRBV6-5; abundance: .; d_gene: TRBD1; j_gene: TRBJ1-2; len: 14
CDR3nt: TGTGCCAGCAGCTTACTTCCAGATACGCAGTATTTT; CDR3aa: CASSLLPDTQYF; v_gene: TRBV12-3/TRBV12-4; abundance: .; d_gene: .; j_gene: TRBJ2-3; len: 12
CDR3nt: TGTGCCAGCAGCTTGCCGGGACAGGGCTCCCAAGAGACCCAGTACTTC; CDR3aa: CASSLPGQGSQETQYF; v_gene: TRBV5-8; abundance: .; d_gene: TRBD1; j_gene: TRBJ2-5; len: 16
CDR3nt: TGCGCCAGCAGCCAAGACGGGACAGGGCGGTCTGGGGCCAACGTCCTGACTTTC; CDR3aa: CASSQDGTGRSGANVLTF; v_gene: TRBV4-1; abundance: .; d_gene: TRBD1; j_gene: TRBJ2-6; len: 18
CDR3nt: TGTGCCAGCAGCCCCGGACCGGGGAGCGGAACCTACAATGAGCAGTTCTTC; CDR3aa: CASSPGPGSGTYNEQFF; v_gene: TRBV4-2; abundance: .; d_gene: .; j_gene: TRBJ2-1; len: 17
CDR3nt: TGTGCCAGCAGTTATACAGGGAACACTGAAGCTTTCTTT; CDR3aa: CASSYTGNTEAFF; v_gene: TRBV7-9; abundance: .; d_gene: .; j_gene: TRBJ1-1; len: 13
CDR3nt: TGCGCCAGCAGCCAAGGGTACGGGGGGCGCGAGCCCCAGCATTTT; CDR3aa: CASSQGYGGREPQHF; v_gene: TRBV4-3; abundance: .; d_gene: .; j_gene: TRBJ1-5; len: 15
CDR3nt: TGTGCCAGCAGTTACAACAGTTCAGTTGGTCAGCCCCAGCATTTT; CDR3aa: CASSYNSSVGQPQHF; v_gene: TRBV6-8; abundance: .; d_gene: .; j_gene: TRBJ1-5; len: 15
CDR3nt: TGTGCCAGCTCACCCTCTGGACAGGGCATCTCACCCCTCCACTTT; CDR3aa: CASSPSGQGISPLHF; v_gene: TRBV18; abundance: .; d_gene: TRBD1; j_gene: TRBJ1-6; len: 15
CDR3nt: TGTGCCAGCAGCCCTCCGACAGGAAGCTCCTACAATGAGCAGTTCTTC; CDR3aa: CASSPPTGSSYNEQFF; v_gene: TRBV9; abundance: .; d_gene: .; j_gene: TRBJ2-1; len: 16
CDR3nt: TGTGCCACCAGTGATACGGGGGAGGGCTATGGCTACACCTTC; CDR3aa: CATSDTGEGYGYTF; v_gene: TRBV24-1; abundance: .; d_gene: .; j_gene: TRBJ1-2; len: 14
CDR3nt: TGTGCCAGCAGCTTCGCGACTCCGGCCGATACGCAGTATTTT; CDR3aa: CASSFATPADTQYF; v_gene: TRBV7-2; abundance: .; d_gene: .; j_gene: TRBJ2-3; len: 14
CDR3nt: TGTGCCAGCAGCCAAACTAGCGGGGGGCGTGTAGATACGCAGTATTTT; CDR3aa: CASSQTSGGRVDTQYF; v_gene: TRBV3-1/TRBV3-2; abundance: .; d_gene: TRBD2; j_gene: TRBJ2-3; len: 16
CDR3nt: TGTGCCAGCAGCTCCAGGTACCAAGAGACCCAGTACTTC; CDR3aa: CASSSRYQETQYF; v_gene: TRBV25-1; abundance: .; d_gene: .; j_gene: TRBJ2-5; len: 13
CDR3nt: TGTGCCAGCTCACCCCGAGGAAGCACTGAAGCTTTCTTT; CDR3aa: CASSPRGSTEAFF; v_gene: TRBV18; abundance: .; d_gene: .; j_gene: TRBJ1-1; len: 13
CDR3nt: TGTGCCAGTAGTATATCCCAGAACACTGAAGCTTTCTTT; CDR3aa: CASSISQNTEAFF; v_gene: TRBV19; abundance: .; d_gene: .; j_gene: TRBJ1-1; len: 13
CDR3nt: TGTGCCACCAGTGATGCGGGACAGGACTATGGCTACACCTTC; CDR3aa: CATSDAGQDYGYTF; v_gene: TRBV24-1; abundance: .; d_gene: TRBD1; j_gene: TRBJ1-2; len: 14
CDR3nt: TGTGCCAGCAGCCAAGGTGGAGGGGCTAACTATGGCTACACCTTC; CDR3aa: CASSQGGGANYGYTF; v_gene: TRBV4-2; abundance: .; d_gene: .; j_gene: TRBJ1-2; len: 15
CDR3nt: TGTGCCAGCTCAGCCAGTCGGGACAGTGAAGCTTTCTTT; CDR3aa: CASSASRDSEAFF; v_gene: TRBV18; abundance: .; d_gene: TRBD1; j_gene: TRBJ1-1; len: 13
CDR3nt: TGTGCCAGCAGCTTACATGGCGGGGGGGACTACGAGCAGTACTTC; CDR3aa: CASSLHGGGDYEQYF; v_gene: TRBV11-2; abundance: .; d_gene: TRBD2; j_gene: TRBJ2-7; len: 15
CDR3nt: TGTGCCAGCAGCTCAAACCGTGGAGGGAACGTTCAGCCCCAGCATTTT; CDR3aa: CASSSNRGGNVQPQHF; v_gene: TRBV7-2; abundance: .; d_gene: .; j_gene: TRBJ1-5; len: 16
CDR3nt: TGTGCCAGCAGCTTGCGGGTCGGGTTTGGTCAGCCCCAGCATTTT; CDR3aa: CASSLRVGFGQPQHF; v_gene: TRBV5-8; abundance: .; d_gene: .; j_gene: TRBJ1-5; len: 15
CDR3nt: TGTGCCAGCAGTGGACAGGGGGCTTTTGAAAAACTGTTTTTT; CDR3aa: CASSGQGAFEKLFF; v_gene: TRBV25-1; abundance: .; d_gene: TRBD1; j_gene: TRBJ1-4; len: 14
CDR3nt: TGTGCCAGCACCGCAACAGGGGCTTACGGCTATGGCTACACCTTC; CDR3aa: CASTATGAYGYGYTF; v_gene: TRBV5-6; abundance: .; d_gene: TRBD1; j_gene: TRBJ1-2; len: 15
CDR3nt: TGTGCCAGCTCGATCGGGACTGGGGAGCAGTACTTC; CDR3aa: CASSIGTGEQYF; v_gene: TRBV6-5; abundance: .; d_gene: .; j_gene: TRBJ2-7; len: 12
CDR3nt: TGTGCCAGCTCACCAGTCACCTACAATGAGCAGTTCTTC; CDR3aa: CASSPVTYNEQFF; v_gene: TRBV18; abundance: .; d_gene: .; j_gene: TRBJ2-1; len: 13
CDR3nt: TGCGCCAGCAGCCAAGACGTCTTTACCTACGAGCAGTACTTC; CDR3aa: CASSQDVFTYEQYF; v_gene: TRBV4-1; abundance: .; d_gene: .; j_gene: TRBJ2-7; len: 14
CDR3nt: TGCGCCAGCAGCTTGGGGGACAGAGATAATGAAAAACTGTTTTTT; CDR3aa: CASSLGDRDNEKLFF; v_gene: TRBV5-1; abundance: .; d_gene: TRBD1; j_gene: TRBJ1-4; len: 15
CDR3nt: TGTGCCAGCAGTTTTGGGGCAGGGCCTGGCTACACCTTC; CDR3aa: CASSFGAGPGYTF; v_gene: TRBV12-3/TRBV12-4; abundance: .; d_gene: .; j_gene: TRBJ1-2; len: 13
CDR3nt: TGTGCCAGCTCACCACTCGTTTCAGGCCTCCAAGAGACCCAGTACTTC; CDR3aa: CASSPLVSGLQETQYF; v_gene: TRBV18; abundance: .; d_gene: .; j_gene: TRBJ2-5; len: 16
CDR3nt: TGTGCCACCAGCAGAGTTGACGGTGGGCCTGAAGCTTTCTTT; CDR3aa: CATSRVDGGPEAFF; v_gene: TRBV15; abundance: few; d_gene: .; j_gene: TRBJ1-1; len: 14
CDR3nt: TGTGCCAGCAGCGGACAGATAAACACTGAAGCTTTCTTT; CDR3aa: CASSGQINTEAFF; v_gene: TRBV12-3/TRBV12-4; abundance: once; d_gene: .; j_gene: TRBJ1-1; len: 13
CDR3nt: TGTGCCAGTAGTAAATCCGGGAGTTCCTACGAGCAGTACTTC; CDR3aa: CASSKSGSSYEQYF; v_gene: TRBV19; abundance: .; d_gene: .; j_gene: TRBJ2-7; len: 14
CDR3nt: TGTGCCAGCAGCTCGACAGGGGTAAACCATGGCTACACCTTC; CDR3aa: CASSSTGVNHGYTF; v_gene: TRBV7-2; abundance: .; d_gene: TRBD1; j_gene: TRBJ1-2; len: 14
CDR3nt: TGTGCCAGCAGCGCCCCCGGACAGGGCTCCTACAATGAGCAGTTCTTC; CDR3aa: CASSAPGQGSYNEQFF; v_gene: TRBV11-2; abundance: .; d_gene: TRBD1; j_gene: TRBJ2-1; len: 16
CDR3nt: TGTGCCAGCAGCTTAGGCCTAGCAGAGACCCAGTACTTC; CDR3aa: CASSLGLAETQYF; v_gene: TRBV7-2; abundance: .; d_gene: .; j_gene: TRBJ2-5; len: 13
CDR3nt: TGCGCCAGCAGGGGGCCGGGCAGGGAGCAGTTCTTC; CDR3aa: CASRGPGREQFF; v_gene: TRBV10-1; abundance: .; d_gene: .; j_gene: TRBJ2-1; len: 12
CDR3nt: TGTGCCAGCAGTGAAATGGTGGTCGACACCGTAGCTTTCTTT; CDR3aa: CASSEMVVDTVAFF; v_gene: TRBV2; abundance: .; d_gene: .; j_gene: TRBJ1-1; len: 14
CDR3nt: TGCGCCAGCAGCCGGACAGGGGGCAATCAGCCCCAGCATTTT; CDR3aa: CASSRTGGNQPQHF; v_gene: TRBV5-1; abundance: .; d_gene: TRBD1; j_gene: TRBJ1-5; len: 14
CDR3nt: TGCGCCAGCAGCCAAGAGGCTAGCGGTTACAATGAGCAGTTCTTC; CDR3aa: CASSQEASGYNEQFF; v_gene: TRBV4-3; abundance: .; d_gene: TRBD2; j_gene: TRBJ2-1; len: 15